The sequence of this T cell receptor beta chain was determined in a study of identical twins. Trimming cost V 5 bases and J 3 bases; bases outside gene matches: 4. The CDR3 covers 14 residues. This clonotype was seen more than once but under ten times. The antigen remains unidentified. The cDNA had a unique molecular identifier and a template-switch universal primer site. TCRdb redid the calling of the 5' RACE reads with MiXCR, one entry per CDR3 protein. Of some 1,700,000 distinct CDR3 sequences in the sample, roughly 35% are singletons; the top ten hold 0.25% to 0.3%. Study results and caveats: Instead of following the same donors, the conclusions were based on cross-sectional statistical analysis.

Sequencing used cord blood. This sequence joins TRBV12-3 or TRBV12-4 and TRBJ2-5; the match to TRBD1 covers 9 bases. The clonotype originates from a newborn girl in good health. The CDR3 here is CASSDRDREETQYF. The CDR3 coding sequence is TGTGCCAGCAGTGACCGGGACAGGGAAGAGACCCAGTACTTC.